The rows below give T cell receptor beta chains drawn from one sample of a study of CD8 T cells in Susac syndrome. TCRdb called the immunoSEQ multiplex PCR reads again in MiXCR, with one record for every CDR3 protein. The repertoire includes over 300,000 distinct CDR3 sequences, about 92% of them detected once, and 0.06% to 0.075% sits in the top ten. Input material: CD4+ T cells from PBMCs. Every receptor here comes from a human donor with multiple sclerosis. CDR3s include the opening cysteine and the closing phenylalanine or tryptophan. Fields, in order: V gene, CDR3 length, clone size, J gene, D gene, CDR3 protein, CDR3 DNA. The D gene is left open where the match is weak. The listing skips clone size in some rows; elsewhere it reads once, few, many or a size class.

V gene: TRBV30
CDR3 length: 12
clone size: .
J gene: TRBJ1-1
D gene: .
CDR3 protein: CALILRDTEAFF
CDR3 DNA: TGTGCCTTGATCCTTAGGGACACTGAAGCTTTCTTT

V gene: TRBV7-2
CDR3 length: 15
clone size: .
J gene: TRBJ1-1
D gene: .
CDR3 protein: CASSLAQGFGTEAFF
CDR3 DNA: TGTGCCAGCAGCTTAGCCCAAGGGTTTGGCACTGAAGCTTTCTTT

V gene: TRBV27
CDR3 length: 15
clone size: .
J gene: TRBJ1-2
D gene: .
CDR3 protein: CASSLSNAYRAGYTF
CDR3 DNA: TGTGCCAGCAGTTTATCGAATGCTTACAGGGCTGGCTACACCTTC

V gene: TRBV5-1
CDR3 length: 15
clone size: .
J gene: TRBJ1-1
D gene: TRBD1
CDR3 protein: CASSATGGRDTEAFF
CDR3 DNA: TGCGCCAGCAGCGCGACAGGGGGTCGGGACACTGAAGCTTTCTTT

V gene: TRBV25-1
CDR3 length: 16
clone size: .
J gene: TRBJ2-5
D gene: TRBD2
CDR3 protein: CASSGLAGGPTETQYF
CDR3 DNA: TGTGCCAGCAGTGGATTAGCGGGAGGGCCTACAGAGACCCAGTACTTC

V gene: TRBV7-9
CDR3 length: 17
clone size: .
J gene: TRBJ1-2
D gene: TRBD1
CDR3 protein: CASSLVTGRDSNYGYTF
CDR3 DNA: TGTGCCAGCAGCTTAGTCACGGGGAGGGACAGCAACTATGGCTACACCTTC

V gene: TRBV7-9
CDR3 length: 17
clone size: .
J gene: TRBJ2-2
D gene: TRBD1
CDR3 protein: CASSYPPGQGLTGELFF
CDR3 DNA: TGTGCCAGCAGCTACCCCCCCGGACAGGGACTCACCGGGGAGCTGTTTTTT

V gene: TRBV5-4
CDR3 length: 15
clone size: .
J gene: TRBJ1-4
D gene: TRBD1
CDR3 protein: CASSRDSQVEEKLFF
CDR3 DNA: TGTGCCAGCAGCCGGGACAGCCAGGTAGAGGAAAAACTGTTTTTT

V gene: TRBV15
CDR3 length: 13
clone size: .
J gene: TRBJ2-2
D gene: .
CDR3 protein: CATSSGQFGELFF
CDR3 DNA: TGTGCCACCAGCAGCGGACAGTTCGGGGAGCTGTTTTTT

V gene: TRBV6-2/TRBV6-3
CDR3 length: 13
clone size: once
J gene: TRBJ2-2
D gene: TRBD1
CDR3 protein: CASSQGAGGELFF
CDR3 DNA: TGTGCCAGCAGTCAGGGGGCAGGCGGGGAGCTGTTTTTT

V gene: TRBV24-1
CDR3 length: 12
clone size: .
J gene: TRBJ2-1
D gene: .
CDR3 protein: CATSGAGLEQFF
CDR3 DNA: TGTGCCACCAGTGGGGCGGGCCTTGAGCAGTTCTTC

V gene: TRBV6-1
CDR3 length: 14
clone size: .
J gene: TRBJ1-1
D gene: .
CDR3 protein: CASSDEGWSTEAFF
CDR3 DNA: TGTGCCAGCAGTGACGAGGGATGGAGCACTGAAGCTTTCTTT